The rows below give T cell receptor beta chains drawn from one sample of a study of CD8+ T cells in alopecia areata. Using immunoSEQ multiplex PCR, the repertoire was profiled, and TCRdb retains in-frame clones only, with some absent. This table holds approximately 100,000 clones, almost 60% found once. Sequenced material: CD8+ T cells sorted from blood, taken at approximately week 55, from a patient treated with tofacitinib. The receptors were sampled from a human donor with alopecia areata. Each CDR3 is given with its conserved first and last residue. Each record gives: V gene, J gene, D gene, clone size, CDR3 protein, CDR3 DNA. D genes are given only for firm matches. Only some rows state a clone size, as once, few, many or a class for expanded clones.

V gene: TRBV30
J gene: TRBJ1-2
D gene: -
clone size: -
CDR3 protein: CAWSQGATGYTF
CDR3 DNA: TGTGCCTGGAGTCAGGGCGCGACTGGCTACACCTTC

V gene: TRBV27
J gene: TRBJ2-3
D gene: TRBD2
clone size: -
CDR3 protein: CASSTLTSGGADTQYF
CDR3 DNA: TGTGCCAGCAGTACCTTGACTAGCGGGGGAGCAGATACGCAGTATTTT

V gene: TRBV5-6
J gene: TRBJ2-1
D gene: -
clone size: -
CDR3 protein: CASSLPSSYNEQFF
CDR3 DNA: TGTGCCAGCTCCCTTCCGAGCTCCTACAATGAGCAGTTCTTC

V gene: TRBV10-1
J gene: TRBJ2-7
D gene: -
clone size: -
CDR3 protein: CASSAGDIPVYEQYF
CDR3 DNA: TGCGCCAGCAGTGCCGGGGACATCCCAGTCTACGAGCAGTACTTC

V gene: TRBV27
J gene: TRBJ1-5
D gene: -
clone size: -
CDR3 protein: CASSPVSGSNQPQHF
CDR3 DNA: TGTGCCAGCAGTCCCGTTTCGGGGTCTAATCAGCCCCAGCATTTT

V gene: TRBV19
J gene: TRBJ1-1
D gene: -
clone size: -
CDR3 protein: CASSQGYTEAFF
CDR3 DNA: TGTGCCAGTAGTCAGGGGTACACTGAAGCTTTCTTT

V gene: TRBV13
J gene: TRBJ2-3
D gene: -
clone size: -
CDR3 protein: CAGLQGRIEGGLSTDTQYF
CDR3 DNA: TGTGCCGGCCTCCAGGGTAGAATCGAGGGGGGACTTAGCACAGATACGCAGTATTTT

V gene: TRBV19
J gene: TRBJ1-5
D gene: TRBD1
clone size: once
CDR3 protein: CASSIGTGGNQPQHF
CDR3 DNA: TGTGCCAGTAGTATCGGGACAGGGGGTAACCAGCCCCAGCATTTT

V gene: TRBV2
J gene: TRBJ1-2
D gene: TRBD1
clone size: few
CDR3 protein: CASSPGQGYYGYTF
CDR3 DNA: TGTGCCAGCAGTCCGGGACAGGGTTACTATGGCTACACCTTC

V gene: TRBV4-2
J gene: TRBJ2-5
D gene: -
clone size: -
CDR3 protein: CASSQDWSGGRGETQYF
CDR3 DNA: TGTGCCAGCAGCCAAGATTGGTCCGGGGGCAGAGGGGAGACCCAGTACTTC

V gene: TRBV11-2
J gene: TRBJ1-1
D gene: TRBD1
clone size: -
CDR3 protein: CASSSRQGRNTEAFF
CDR3 DNA: TGTGCCAGCAGCTCCCGACAGGGGAGGAACACTGAAGCTTTCTTT

V gene: TRBV7-2
J gene: TRBJ2-7
D gene: -
clone size: -
CDR3 protein: CASSLVGYEQYF
CDR3 DNA: TGTGCCAGCAGCTTAGTCGGTTACGAGCAGTACTTC

V gene: TRBV19
J gene: TRBJ1-1
D gene: -
clone size: -
CDR3 protein: CASSPAGGGPTEAFF
CDR3 DNA: TGTGCCAGTAGTCCCGCGGGGGGAGGGCCCACTGAAGCTTTCTTT

V gene: TRBV21-1
J gene: TRBJ1-4
D gene: -
clone size: few
CDR3 protein: CASSTGGGNVEKLFF
CDR3 DNA: TGTGCCAGCTCAACAGGAGGGGGCAACGTTGAAAAACTGTTTTTT

V gene: TRBV10-3
J gene: TRBJ2-3
D gene: -
clone size: -
CDR3 protein: CAITRQDYNTDTQYF
CDR3 DNA: TGTGCCATCACCCGACAGGACTACAACACAGATACGCAGTATTTT

V gene: TRBV6-6
J gene: TRBJ1-3
D gene: -
clone size: few
CDR3 protein: CASSPLGGDSGNTIYF
CDR3 DNA: TGTGCCAGCAGTCCCCTAGGGGGGGATTCTGGAAACACCATATATTTT

V gene: TRBV2
J gene: TRBJ1-1
D gene: -
clone size: -
CDR3 protein: CASRGRTEAFF
CDR3 DNA: TGTGCCAGCAGGGGAAGGACTGAAGCTTTCTTT

V gene: TRBV7-7
J gene: TRBJ2-7
D gene: -
clone size: -
CDR3 protein: CASSQSGTNSYEQYF
CDR3 DNA: TGTGCTAGCAGCCAATCCGGGACAAACTCCTACGAGCAGTACTTC

V gene: TRBV2
J gene: TRBJ1-2
D gene: -
clone size: -
CDR3 protein: CASSGFGRGDGYTF
CDR3 DNA: TGTGCCAGCAGTGGATTCGGCAGGGGCGATGGCTACACCTTC

V gene: TRBV5-6
J gene: TRBJ2-7
D gene: -
clone size: -
CDR3 protein: CASSFSVPYEQYF
CDR3 DNA: TGTGCCAGCAGCTTCTCAGTGCCCTACGAGCAGTACTTC

V gene: TRBV5-6
J gene: TRBJ2-1
D gene: -
clone size: few
CDR3 protein: CASSYPTGDEQFF
CDR3 DNA: TGTGCCAGCAGCTATCCGACCGGGGATGAGCAGTTCTTC

V gene: TRBV6-4
J gene: TRBJ2-7
D gene: TRBD1
clone size: -
CDR3 protein: CASLPAGQGCDEQYF
CDR3 DNA: TGTGCCAGCCTCCCCGCGGGACAGGGTTGCGACGAGCAGTACTTC

V gene: TRBV4-2
J gene: TRBJ2-2
D gene: -
clone size: -
CDR3 protein: CASSPREGTGELFF
CDR3 DNA: TGTGCCAGCAGCCCCCGTGAGGGAACCGGGGAGCTGTTTTTT

V gene: TRBV29-1
J gene: TRBJ2-7
D gene: -
clone size: -
CDR3 protein: CSVEGAGPIGEQYF
CDR3 DNA: TGCAGCGTTGAAGGTGCAGGACCTATTGGCGAGCAGTACTTC

V gene: TRBV9
J gene: TRBJ1-6
D gene: -
clone size: -
CDR3 protein: CASSVGQASYNSPLHF
CDR3 DNA: TGTGCCAGCAGCGTAGGACAGGCCTCCTATAATTCACCCCTCCACTTT

V gene: TRBV19
J gene: TRBJ2-7
D gene: TRBD2
clone size: few
CDR3 protein: CASNPTSGRTYEQYF
CDR3 DNA: TGTGCCAGTAACCCGACTAGCGGGAGAACCTACGAGCAGTACTTC

V gene: TRBV13
J gene: TRBJ2-1
D gene: -
clone size: -
CDR3 protein: CASSGQEQFF
CDR3 DNA: TGTGCCAGCAGCGGACAAGAGCAGTTCTTC

V gene: TRBV5-1
J gene: TRBJ2-5
D gene: -
clone size: -
CDR3 protein: CASSLGADTPQETQYF
CDR3 DNA: TGCGCCAGCAGCTTGGGAGCCGATACACCGCAAGAGACCCAGTACTTC

V gene: TRBV29-1
J gene: TRBJ1-1
D gene: -
clone size: -
CDR3 protein: CSVEDLSSRNPEAFF
CDR3 DNA: TGCAGCGTTGAAGATCTAAGCAGTCGAAACCCTGAAGCTTTCTTT

V gene: TRBV27
J gene: TRBJ2-1
D gene: TRBD2
clone size: -
CDR3 protein: CASSPLAGGYYNEQFF
CDR3 DNA: TGTGCCAGCAGTCCCCTAGCGGGGGGATACTACAATGAGCAGTTCTTC

V gene: TRBV11-2
J gene: TRBJ1-5
D gene: -
clone size: -
CDR3 protein: CASSLGSYSNQPQHF
CDR3 DNA: TGTGCCAGCAGCTTAGGTTCATACAGTAATCAGCCCCAGCATTTT

V gene: TRBV14
J gene: TRBJ2-3
D gene: TRBD2
clone size: -
CDR3 protein: CASSQDTLAGETDTQYF
CDR3 DNA: TGTGCCAGCAGCCAAGATACTCTAGCGGGGGAGACAGATACGCAGTATTTT

V gene: TRBV7-9
J gene: TRBJ2-7
D gene: -
clone size: -
CDR3 protein: CASSLFPGASGYEQYF
CDR3 DNA: TGTGCCAGCAGCTTATTTCCGGGTGCCTCGGGCTACGAGCAGTACTTC

V gene: TRBV4-1
J gene: TRBJ2-2
D gene: -
clone size: once
CDR3 protein: CASSQVRFSRGELFF
CDR3 DNA: TGCGCCAGCAGCCAAGTCCGGTTCTCCAGGGGGGAGCTGTTTTTT

V gene: TRBV7-8
J gene: TRBJ1-2
D gene: TRBD1
clone size: few
CDR3 protein: CASSLDGQGAGTF
CDR3 DNA: TGTGCCAGCAGCTTAGACGGGCAGGGGGCGGGTACCTTC

V gene: TRBV14
J gene: TRBJ2-5
D gene: TRBD2
clone size: few
CDR3 protein: CASSLGRGRRQETQYF
CDR3 DNA: TGTGCCAGCAGCCTCGGGCGGGGGAGAAGGCAAGAGACCCAGTACTTC

V gene: TRBV4-1
J gene: TRBJ1-2
D gene: TRBD1
clone size: -
CDR3 protein: CASSTRDRVLYGYTF
CDR3 DNA: TGCGCCAGCAGCACCCGGGACAGAGTCCTCTATGGCTACACCTTC

V gene: TRBV27
J gene: TRBJ2-7
D gene: -
clone size: -
CDR3 protein: CASSSSPAGWTYEQYF
CDR3 DNA: TGTGCCAGCAGTTCATCCCCAGCAGGGTGGACCTACGAGCAGTACTTC

V gene: TRBV13
J gene: TRBJ1-1
D gene: -
clone size: -
CDR3 protein: CASSLGENMNTEAFF
CDR3 DNA: TGTGCCAGCAGCCTGGGAGAGAACATGAACACTGAAGCTTTCTTT

V gene: TRBV7-9
J gene: TRBJ1-1
D gene: -
clone size: few
CDR3 protein: CASTLGLGNTEAFF
CDR3 DNA: TGTGCCAGCACCCTAGGATTGGGGAACACTGAAGCTTTCTTT

V gene: TRBV25-1
J gene: TRBJ1-1
D gene: -
clone size: -
CDR3 protein: CATYWGPEAFF
CDR3 DNA: TGTGCCACCTATTGGGGACCTGAAGCTTTCTTT

V gene: TRBV29-1
J gene: TRBJ2-2
D gene: TRBD1
clone size: -
CDR3 protein: CSAPGQGTGELFF
CDR3 DNA: TGCAGCGCCCCGGGACAGGGGACCGGGGAGCTGTTTTTT

V gene: TRBV6-5
J gene: TRBJ2-7
D gene: -
clone size: -
CDR3 protein: CASSYSRNSEQYF
CDR3 DNA: TGTGCCAGCAGTTACAGTAGGAATTCGGAGCAGTACTTC

V gene: TRBV5-1
J gene: TRBJ1-5
D gene: -
clone size: -
CDR3 protein: CASSLTANQPQHF
CDR3 DNA: TGCGCCAGCAGCTTGACGGCTAATCAGCCCCAGCATTTT

V gene: TRBV29-1
J gene: TRBJ2-7
D gene: TRBD1
clone size: -
CDR3 protein: CSVGGRDSYEQYF
CDR3 DNA: TGCAGCGTCGGAGGACGGGACAGCTACGAGCAGTACTTC

V gene: TRBV27
J gene: TRBJ2-1
D gene: -
clone size: few
CDR3 protein: CASTLRGEQFF
CDR3 DNA: TGTGCCAGTACATTGCGGGGTGAGCAGTTCTTC

V gene: TRBV6-6
J gene: TRBJ2-1
D gene: -
clone size: -
CDR3 protein: CASSPTYNEQFF
CDR3 DNA: TGTGCCAGCAGCCCGACTTACAATGAGCAGTTCTTC

V gene: TRBV4-2
J gene: TRBJ1-1
D gene: -
clone size: -
CDR3 protein: CASSRGTGEAFF
CDR3 DNA: TGTGCCAGCAGCCGGGGGACGGGGGAAGCTTTCTTT

V gene: TRBV6-1
J gene: TRBJ2-1
D gene: TRBD2
clone size: -
CDR3 protein: CASSLIAGAYNEQFF
CDR3 DNA: TGTGCCAGCAGTTTGATAGCGGGGGCCTACAATGAGCAGTTCTTC

V gene: TRBV10-3
J gene: TRBJ2-4
D gene: -
clone size: -
CDR3 protein: CAISESWGADIQYF
CDR3 DNA: TGTGCCATCAGTGAGTCTTGGGGGGCGGACATTCAGTACTTC

V gene: TRBV4-2
J gene: TRBJ2-2
D gene: TRBD2
clone size: -
CDR3 protein: CASSQESTSGGHTGELFF
CDR3 DNA: TGTGCCAGCAGCCAAGAATCGACTAGCGGGGGTCACACCGGGGAGCTGTTTTTT

V gene: TRBV11-2
J gene: TRBJ2-7
D gene: TRBD1
clone size: -
CDR3 protein: CASSLDSGRGRYEQYF
CDR3 DNA: TGTGCCAGCAGCTTAGATTCGGGCAGGGGGCGGTACGAGCAGTACTTC

V gene: TRBV27
J gene: TRBJ1-2
D gene: -
clone size: -
CDR3 protein: CASSLRGGGNYGYTF
CDR3 DNA: TGTGCCAGCAGTTTAAGAGGAGGGGGTAACTATGGCTACACCTTC